This T cell receptor (beta chain) stems from a study of shared clonotypes between healthy human individuals (dated by TCRdb to 2018 to 2021). Background on the whole study: A couple of women and a few men aged 18 to 49 years were included in the cohort. The study deeply sequenced blood TCR repertoires of five healthy adults to estimate repertoire size and the extent of clonotype sharing between individuals. For each donor, CD4 naive and CD4 memory were each run on three plates, CD8 naive on two plates, and CD8 memory on one plate. To increase sequencing depth and limit assay-specific biases, different laboratories used diverse techniques to prepare libraries and sequence TCR repertoires. Per donor, leukapheresis produced somewhere between about 0.8 and 9 billion PBMCs. The research as a whole found: Based on pairwise subsampling, the degree of clonotype sharing among donors was expected to be affected by sequencing depth. Clonotypes shared by all four sorted-subset donors showed higher generation probabilities than non-shared clonotypes. When a handful of donors were compared, the shared fraction of clonotypes was around 4.6% for naive CD4, 3% to 4% for naive CD8, roughly 2.5% for memory CD4, and around 0.4% for memory CD8. Naive subsets generally had larger estimated clonotype richness than memory subsets. Sampling was restricted to blood, and TCR repertoires in tissue are likely to differ from TCR repertoires in blood. Rarefaction of sorted-subset datasets indicated incomplete sequencing despite the large sequencing depth. The small number of donors limited the genetic and exposure-history diversity represented.

TCR CDR3 regions were amplified from genomic DNA by multiplex PCR using the deep immunoSEQ assay. Extracted genomic DNA from each cell subset was spread evenly across all wells of several immunoSEQ 96-well plates, with each plate serving as a replicate. Each replicate PCR for sorted subsets received roughly 200 ng genomic DNA, equal to about 30,000 T cell genomes. Purified libraries were measured with a Qubit 3.0 fluorometer, size-checked on a Bioanalyzer 2100, and measured again with the KAPA Library Quantification kit. Every immunoSEQ 96-well plate was sequenced on a dedicated single-read 150-cycle Illumina NextSeq 550 flow cell. In the paper's pipeline: The immunoSEQ output contained only junctional sequences without quality scores, so filtering could not match that applied to full-length reads. Sequences were annotated with PyIR, a Python wrapper for IgBLAST v1.9, and V/J genes and CDR3 were assigned using IMGT germline references. Reads were removed for weak V/J assignments (E-value above 1e-6), missing CDR3, stop codons, out-of-frame junctions, or ambiguous translated residues. V3J clonotypes were defined as sequences sharing the same inferred V gene, J gene, and CDR3 amino acid sequence. To compute the percentage overlap between repertoires, the number of shared unique clonotypes was divided by the size of the smaller repertoire. Richness of each repertoire was evaluated using RTK rarefaction, the Chao1 estimator, and Recon v2.1 estimates of unobserved clonotypes. Generation probabilities for all TCRbeta clonotypes obtained by the gDNA method from a handful of donors were computed using OLGA. TCRdb holds this immuneACCESS table with in-frame rearrangements only. Some clones are missing; in checked studies, unresolved V genes explain under half, and the rest has no known cause. The V and J calls and clone size were taken over from that table, and D and trimming were inferred from the DNA. The sample has under 600,000 clones on record, more than 95% of them singletons. Together, the top ten hold roughly 0.055% of the sample.

Remarks on this clone: What antigen it recognizes has not been identified. No base quality information exists; no much larger clone differs at one position.

The cysteine opens and the phenylalanine closes a CDR3 of 16 amino acids. Of all the DNA, just the CDR3 is kept, 48 bases in frame from base 1. The germline V gene supplies CDR1 MDHEN and CDR2 SYDVKM. The junction carries 18 bases between V and J, which are trimmed by 3 bases and 4 bases respectively. The donors were healthy, HIV-negative adults with no recently reported acute infections or vaccinations. All donors were Caucasian adults living in Nashville, Tennessee, USA. CD4+ T cells were enriched through magnetic negative selection, after which naive cells were positively selected on CD45RA and the remaining negative fraction served as the memory subset. Blood was obtained by leukapheresis, after which PBMCs were separated by Ficoll-Histopaque density gradient centrifugation and cryopreserved in liquid nitrogen vapor phase. Purity and quantity of every magnetically sorted T cell population were checked by analytical flow cytometry. Genomic DNA was isolated from each sorted fraction and quantified by UV absorbance on a Nanodrop 2000c.

This chain is built from TRBV28 and TRBJ1-1, with the D gene not confidently named. The sample consisted of naive CD4+ T cells sorted from blood. Per the publication, the cell subset or site label means: CD45RA+ positively selected. The clonotype was recovered from a woman in her twenties or thirties in good health. The base sequence is TGTGCCAGCAGTTTCAGTGAAGCCGGGGTGAGCACTGAAGCTTTCTTT. This encodes CASSFSEAGVSTEAFF.